This T cell receptor (beta chain) was obtained from a study of control samples from healthy donors and cancer patients. V gave up 4 bases and J gave up 0 bases, with 7 bases separating them. The CDR3 is 14 residues long. Looked up from germline, CDR1 is SNHLY and CDR2 is FYNNEI. Sequencing used immunoSEQ multiplex PCR; TCRdb keeps in-frame clones, though not all of them. Among roughly 170,000 clones listed, 85% to 95% were seen once. The clonotype was recovered from a man aged 18 to 30 in good health. The sample was blood. This chain joins TRBV2 and TRBJ2-1; D call uncertain. The chain's CDR3 is CASSVTSSYNEQFF. The CDR3 bases are TGTGCCAGCAGTGTAACCAGCTCCTACAATGAGCAGTTCTTC.